The entry that follows covers one T cell receptor beta chain sequence. Antigen: not known. The data derive from a study of CD8+CD57+ T cells in acquired aplastic anemia. Overall study findings and caveats: Patients shared around 31 CD8+ CDR3 sequences with controls.

The sequenced patients had an expansion of CD8+CD57+ cells seen by flow cytometry. For CDR3 and TCR beta VDJ profiling, genomic DNA was the template used. MiXCR, run by TCRdb on the reads, gives a single entry per CDR3 protein. The repertoire consists of about 290,000 distinct CDR3 sequences, with approximately 60% occurring once and the leading ten covering approximately 1.2%. V was trimmed by 4 bases and J by 9 bases, leaving 22 bases between them. Per germline, CDR1 SGHRS and CDR2 YFSETQ. There are 15 residues in the CDR3. This receptor was obtained from a human donor with aplastic anemia. This chain joins TRBV5-1 and TRBJ2-5; a weak D match, TRBD2 (6 bases). The sample was sorted CD4+, CD8+, or CD8+CD57+ T cells (not recorded which) from PBMCs. The CDR3 DNA reads as TGCGCCAGCAGCCTGGCGGCGGGGACTTCGAGCCCCCAGTACTTC. It translates to CASSLAAGTSSPQYF.